The 20 T cell receptor beta chains in this list originate from one sample, sequenced in a study of T-cell memory formation after mild COVID-19. TCRdb recomputed calls from the 5' RACE reads with MiXCR, one row per CDR3 protein. This sample has 470,000 or so distinct CDR3 sequences, with 15% to 20% found just once. Source material: PBMCs or a T cell subset sorted from them (not recorded which). Source of these receptors: an adult woman who had mild COVID-19 (a few samples of this study predate the infection). Cell type and time point are not known.

V and J are TRBV5-4 and TRBJ2-3; TRBD2 matches at 8 bases. The CDR3 extends over 19 amino acids. With V trimmed by 4 bases and J by 4 bases, 20 bases remained unmatched. Germline lookup yields CDR1 SGHNT and CDR2 YYREEE (reference sequence). DNA of the CDR3: TGTGCCAGCAGCCAGGGATTAGCGGGATTATTCACCCCCCCAGATACGCAGTATTTT. Residues: CASSQGLAGLFTPPDTQYF.

The chain joins TRBV20-1 to TRBJ2-3; weak D call: TRBD1 (6 bases). CDR3 length equals 14 residues. Trimming removed 1 base at V and 4 bases at J, with 12 bases between. The V gene's germline CDR1 is DFQATT and CDR2 SNEGSKA (reference sequence). CDR3 nucleotides: TGCAGTGCTAGAGGAAGGGGGAACTCAGATACGCAGTATTTT. Residues: CSARGRGNSDTQYF.

The rearrangement links TRBV4-3 to TRBJ2-3, with D unclear. CDR1 and CDR2 (germline): LGHNA, YSLEER. The V and J ends lost 4 bases and 5 bases respectively, with 13 bases between them. The CDR3 has 14 residues. The CDR3 loop reads CASSRQTGQDTQYF. The CDR3 DNA reads TGCGCCAGCAGCCGCCAGACTGGCCAAGATACGCAGTATTTT.

This clonotype was counted a few times. This chain links TRBV7-8 with TRBJ2-5, with 7 positions matching TRBD1. CDR3 length: 15 residues. The germline CDR1 and CDR2 sequences are SGHVS and FQNEAQ. The J segment lost 5 bases and the V segment lost 4 bases, leaving 10 bases of the junction unmatched. The CDR3 reads CASSSLLVRGETQYF. The CDR3 DNA sequence: TGTGCCAGCAGCTCCCTGCTCGTCAGGGGGGAGACCCAGTACTTC. Combining the CDR3 with reference TRBV7-8 and TRBJ2-5 gives the whole variable domain GAGVSQSPRYKVAKRGQDVALRCDPISGHVSLFWYQQALGQGPEFLTYFQNEAQLDKSGLPSDRFFAERPEGSVSTLKIQRTQQEDSAVYLCASSSLLVRGETQYFGPGTRLLVL.

This chain uses TRBV4-3 with TRBJ2-1; 10 bases align to TRBD1. Germline CDR1 is LGHNA and CDR2 is YSLEER. The V and J ends lost 4 bases and 4 bases, in that order; junction bases with no gene match: 16. CDR3 length equals 19 residues. The chain's CDR3 is CASSPRDRGLLAVYNEQFF. The CDR3 DNA sequence: TGCGCCAGCAGCCCCCGGGACAGGGGTCTACTAGCAGTGTACAATGAGCAGTTCTTC.

The V and J genes are TRBV7-9 and TRBJ2-1; TRBD2 matches at 7 bases. The trim removed 4 bases at V and 5 bases at J, leaving 5 bases unmatched. Germline assignment: CDR1 SEHNR and CDR2 FQNEAQ (reference sequence). CDR3 length equals 14 residues. In nucleotides, the CDR3 is TGTGCCAGCAGCTCAGGGAGGGGAGACAATGAGCAGTTCTTC. Its translation: CASSSGRGDNEQFF. The complete variable domain, with remaining parts taken from reference TRBV7-9 and TRBJ2-1, reads DTGVSQNPRHKITKRGQNVTFRCDPISEHNRLYWYRQTLGQGPEFLTYFQNEAQLEKSRLLSDRFSAERPKGSFSTLEIQRTEQGDSAMYLCASSSGRGDNEQFFGPGTRLTVL.

In its sample, this clonotype was seen a few times. The chain combines TRBV6-1 with TRBJ1-1; D remains unclear. Germline V gene sequence: CDR1 MNHNS, CDR2 SASEGT. This CDR3 is 16 amino acids long. Trimming stripped 5 bases from V and 5 bases from J, with 21 bases between. Here the CDR3 reads CASSLLWGDHRTEAFF. The CDR3 nucleotides are TGTGCCAGCAGTCTCCTTTGGGGAGACCATAGGACTGAAGCTTTCTTT.

The rearrangement joins TRBV12-3 or TRBV12-4 to TRBJ2-1; perhaps TRBD2 as D (6 bases). Trimming left V 6 bases short and J 10 bases short, with 19 bases between. There are 14 residues in the CDR3. The DNA of the CDR3 is TGTGCCAGCAGCCTCGGGGCGGGGACGGACGAGCAGTTCTTC. This translates into CASSLGAGTDEQFF.

This chain connects TRBV2 to TRBJ2-3, with 9 positions matching TRBD2. With V trimmed by 6 bases and J by 2 bases, 3 bases remained unmatched. Germline V gives CDR1 SNHLY, CDR2 FYNNEI. The CDR3 extends over 14 amino acids. This chain's CDR3 is CASRKRGATDTQYF. The CDR3 DNA sequence: TGTGCCAGCAGGAAGCGGGGGGCCACAGATACGCAGTATTTT.

This clonotype was recorded many times. At one end the junction does not follow the germline gene, possibly because of a read error. The rearrangement joins TRBV12-3 or TRBV12-4 to TRBJ2-7; unclear D gene. This CDR3 is built from 13 residues. The CDR3 region is CASSFGSSYEQYF. CDR3 bases: TGCGCCAGCAGTTTCGGGTCTTCCTACGAGCAGTACTTC.

The V gene is TRBV10-3, the J gene TRBJ1-1; no clear D. Looked up from germline, CDR1 is ENHRY and CDR2 is SYGVKD. The CDR3 has 13 residues. Trimming left V 2 bases short and J 1 base short, with 5 bases between. The CDR3 DNA reads TGTGCCATCAGTGAGAAGAGGAACACTGAAGCTTTCTTT. This sequence encodes CAISEKRNTEAFF.

This clonotype was recorded a few times. The chain couples TRBV4-1 to TRBJ2-7; D might be TRBD2 (5 bases). CDR3 size: 14 residues. Trimming removed 2 bases at V and 0 bases at J, with 8 bases between. Germline V gene lookup returns CDR1 MGHRA and CDR2 YSYEKL. The CDR3 here is CASSQTRLSYEQYF. CDR3 sequence (DNA): TGCGCCAGCAGCCAAACTAGACTCTCCTACGAGCAGTACTTC.

In nucleotides, the CDR3 is TGTGCCAGCAGCCCGGGGGAGCGGCCGGAAGAGACCCAGTACTTC. Protein: CASSPGERPEETQYF. V and J are TRBV11-1 and TRBJ2-5; a possible D gene is TRBD2 (6 bases). The germline CDR1 and CDR2 sequences are SGHAT and FQDESV (reference sequence). The CDR3 covers 15 residues. The V end lost 5 bases, the J end lost 3 bases, and 16 bases lay between the germline ends.

The chain links TRBV4-1 to TRBJ1-5; D remains unclear. Trimming removed 1 base at V and 3 bases at J, with 7 bases between. The CDR3 totals 14 residues. CDR1 MGHRA and CDR2 YSYEKL come from the germline V gene. CDR3 in amino acids: CASSQGQTNQPQHF. The CDR3, as DNA: TGCGCCAGCAGCCAAGGACAAACCAATCAGCCCCAGCATTTT.

V gene TRBV7-8 combines with J gene TRBJ2-1; D remains ambiguous. The length of the CDR3 is 14 residues. CDR1 and CDR2 (germline): SGHVS, FQNEAQ. V lost 4 bases to trimming and J lost 5 bases, with 12 bases between them. CDR3 in DNA: TGTGCCAGCAGCTATAGCAACATGAACAATGAGCAGTTCTTC. It translates to CASSYSNMNNEQFF.

The chain employs TRBV2 and TRBJ2-7, with D maybe TRBD1 (6 bases). The V gene's germline CDR1 is SNHLY and CDR2 FYNNEI. The CDR3 spans 12 residues. The ends were cut back, 6 bases at V and 4 bases at J, with 10 bases in the middle. For the CDR3, the DNA is TGTGCCAGCAGAGGGGGTCTTTACGAGCAGTACTTC. This translates into CASRGGLYEQYF.

This rearrangement joins TRBV4-3 to TRBJ2-7; tentatively, D is TRBD1 (6 bases). Between the trimmed V and J ends, which lost 0 bases and 0 bases, there was a span of 9 bases. CDR3 length: 15 amino acids. From germline, CDR1 is LGHNA and CDR2 YSLEER. This CDR3 is CASSQETGLSYEQYF. The CDR3 nucleotides are TGCGCCAGCAGCCAAGAAACAGGGCTCTCCTACGAGCAGTACTTC.

Regarding this clonotype: The germline gene is not matched at one end of the junction; a read error may be the cause. The genes are TRBV20-1 and TRBJ2-6; D not certain. CDR3 length: 14 amino acids. Germline CDR1 DFQATT, CDR2 SNEGSKA (reference sequence). CDR3 residues: CSAREGSAANVLTF. CDR3 in DNA: TGCAGTGCTAGAGAAGGCTCTGCGGCCAACGTCCTGACTTTC.

This clonotype has a handful of counts. This chain links TRBV20-1 with TRBJ2-4, with D perhaps TRBD2 (5 bases). CDR1 and CDR2 from the germline V gene are DFQATT and SNEGSKA (reference sequence). The V end was cut by 0 bases, the J end by 11 bases, with 11 bases between. CDR3 length: 12 residues. CDR3 sequence reads: CSARDLSALQYF. CDR3 DNA: TGCAGTGCTAGAGATCTTAGCGCACTTCAGTACTTC.

In this sample, this clonotype turned up a few times. This sequence joins TRBV7-9 and TRBJ2-1; possible D gene TRBD2, 6 bases. The CDR3 totals 16 residues. Trimming shortened V by 4 bases and J by 5 bases, and 18 bases separated the two germline ends. Looked up from germline, CDR1 is SEHNR and CDR2 is FQNEAQ (reference sequence). CDR3 residues: CASSSPGSGANNEQFF. CDR3 bases: TGTGCCAGCAGCTCGCCGGGTAGCGGAGCAAACAATGAGCAGTTCTTC.